This is a list of T cell receptor beta chains from one sample in a study of blood T cell repertoires in COVID-19. Sequencing was performed with immunoSEQ multiplex PCR; in TCRdb, only in-frame clones are kept and a portion is missing. The table records about 280,000 clones, approximately 83% of them present only once. The specimen was peripheral blood. Every receptor here comes from a human donor in a cohort sampled during active COVID-19. Both conserved end residues are part of each CDR3.

len: 15; j_gene: TRBJ1-2; v_gene: TRBV18; CDR3aa: CASSPPEATGSGYTF
len: 15; j_gene: TRBJ1-6; v_gene: TRBV5-1; CDR3aa: CASSLDPGQTSPLHF
len: 15; j_gene: TRBJ2-7; v_gene: TRBV7-8; CDR3aa: CASSLTSGGGYEQYF
len: 17; j_gene: TRBJ2-3; v_gene: TRBV7-2; CDR3aa: CASSLSTGRDYTDTQYF
len: 14; j_gene: TRBJ2-2; v_gene: TRBV2; CDR3aa: CASSKTGGVGELFF
len: 13; j_gene: TRBJ2-1; v_gene: TRBV11-3; CDR3aa: CASSLSRRGEQFF
len: 15; j_gene: TRBJ1-2; v_gene: TRBV5-5; CDR3aa: CASSLVQKSNYGYTF
len: 14; j_gene: TRBJ1-1; v_gene: TRBV14; CDR3aa: CASSQEVGSSEAFF
len: 15; j_gene: TRBJ1-2; v_gene: TRBV5-8; CDR3aa: CASSPLLTVPYGYTF
len: 15; j_gene: TRBJ2-1; v_gene: TRBV6-4; CDR3aa: CASSDGGLAANEQFF
len: 15; j_gene: TRBJ2-2; v_gene: TRBV6-2/TRBV6-3; CDR3aa: CASSGQGGSTGELFF
len: 13; j_gene: TRBJ2-5; v_gene: TRBV24-1; CDR3aa: CATSATGKETQYF
len: 14; j_gene: TRBJ2-5; v_gene: TRBV12-5; CDR3aa: CASGSTGQQETQYF
len: 15; j_gene: TRBJ2-1; v_gene: TRBV7-8; CDR3aa: CASSQAGSTYNEQFF